This is a list of T cell receptor beta chains from one sample in a study of shared clonotypes between healthy human individuals. Profiled with immunoSEQ multiplex PCR; TCRdb holds only in-frame clones, not every one. The table lists about 650,000 clones, around 95% of them singletons. The specimen was naive CD8+ T cells sorted from blood. These receptors were taken from a woman in her 30s in good health. CDR3s include the opening cysteine and the closing phenylalanine or tryptophan. The D gene is left open where the match is weak. For some rows the clone size is stated as once, few or many, or as a class when expanded; others skip it.

D: .
size: .
V: TRBV6-5
J: TRBJ2-1
DNA: TGTGCCAGCAGTCCATCTGTTAGTGAGCAGTTCTTC
CDR3: CASSPSVSEQFF

D: .
size: .
V: TRBV11-2
J: TRBJ2-5
DNA: TGTGCCAGCAGCTTTCAGTACCAAGAGACCCAGTACTTC
CDR3: CASSFQYQETQYF

D: .
size: .
V: TRBV19
J: TRBJ2-3
DNA: TGTGCCAGTAGTACCCTCTGGGGCACAGATACGCAGTATTTT
CDR3: CASSTLWGTDTQYF

D: .
size: once
V: TRBV5-6
J: TRBJ2-5
DNA: TGTGCCAGCAGCTTGGGCCCGGAGACCCAGTACTTC
CDR3: CASSLGPETQYF

D: TRBD2
size: .
V: TRBV2
J: TRBJ2-2
DNA: TGTGCCAGCAACGGCCTAGCGGTCACCGGGGAGCTGTTTTTT
CDR3: CASNGLAVTGELFF

D: TRBD2
size: .
V: TRBV4-2
J: TRBJ2-1
DNA: TGTGCCAGCAGCCAACTGTGGGGCGGGGGGAGCTCCTACAATGAGCAGTTCTTC
CDR3: CASSQLWGGGSSYNEQFF

D: .
size: .
V: TRBV4-1
J: TRBJ2-1
DNA: TGCGCCAGCAGCCAATTAAATGAGCAGTTCTTC
CDR3: CASSQLNEQFF

D: TRBD2
size: .
V: TRBV6-1
J: TRBJ2-5
DNA: TGTGCCAGCAGTGTGGGACTAGTCGATATAGAGACCCAGTACTTC
CDR3: CASSVGLVDIETQYF

D: .
size: .
V: TRBV28
J: TRBJ1-2
DNA: TGTGCCAGCAGTTTAGCCGGGGATTATGGCTACACCTTC
CDR3: CASSLAGDYGYTF

D: TRBD1
size: .
V: TRBV27
J: TRBJ1-5
DNA: TGTGCCAGCAGCGGACAGGGACGACAGCCCCAGCATTTT
CDR3: CASSGQGRQPQHF

D: .
size: .
V: TRBV13
J: TRBJ1-3
DNA: TGTGCCAGCAGCGAAAGAACAGGGATAGCTTACTCTGGAAACACCATATATTTT
CDR3: CASSERTGIAYSGNTIYF

D: .
size: .
V: TRBV4-1
J: TRBJ1-4
DNA: TGCGCCAGCAGCCAAGATACAGAGGGGGGGGAAAAACTGTTTTTT
CDR3: CASSQDTEGGEKLFF

D: .
size: .
V: TRBV4-1
J: TRBJ1-5
DNA: TGCGCCAGCAGCCAAGACGGGGGGATGGGTCAGCCCCAGCATTTT
CDR3: CASSQDGGMGQPQHF

D: TRBD2
size: .
V: TRBV5-6
J: TRBJ2-3
DNA: TGTGCCAGCAGCTTTGGAAGCGGGAGTACGCCAGATACGCAGTATTTT
CDR3: CASSFGSGSTPDTQYF

D: .
size: .
V: TRBV28
J: TRBJ1-1
DNA: TGTGCCAGCAGTTTGGCCGGCGAGAACACTGAAGCTTTCTTT
CDR3: CASSLAGENTEAFF

D: TRBD2
size: .
V: TRBV28
J: TRBJ2-7
DNA: TGTGCCAGCAGTCCCCTAACTAGCGAACGTTACGAGCAGTACTTC
CDR3: CASSPLTSERYEQYF

D: .
size: .
V: TRBV5-4
J: TRBJ2-7
DNA: TGTGCCAGCAGCTTTGGCGGAGCCTACGAGCAGTACTTC
CDR3: CASSFGGAYEQYF

D: .
size: .
V: TRBV27
J: TRBJ2-7
DNA: TGTGCCAGCAGTTTATCCGGGACATCCTACGAGCAGTACTTC
CDR3: CASSLSGTSYEQYF

D: TRBD1
size: .
V: TRBV15
J: TRBJ2-1
DNA: TGTGCCACCAGCCCTACAGGGGTTGAGCAGTTCTTC
CDR3: CATSPTGVEQFF

D: TRBD2
size: .
V: TRBV27
J: TRBJ2-5
DNA: TGTGCCAGCAGACTGGGGTCGCACGCCCTTGAATTAAGACTAGCGGAACAAGAGACCCAGTACTTC
CDR3: CASRLGSHALELRLAEQETQYF

D: TRBD1
size: .
V: TRBV25-1
J: TRBJ2-3
DNA: TGTGCCAGCAGTGATTACAGGGGCTCCACAGATACGCAGTATTTT
CDR3: CASSDYRGSTDTQYF

D: .
size: .
V: TRBV27
J: TRBJ2-7
DNA: TGTGCCAGCAGCTTTGTAGGACAGTCCTACGAGCAGTACTTC
CDR3: CASSFVGQSYEQYF

D: TRBD1
size: .
V: TRBV27
J: TRBJ2-1
DNA: TGTGCCAGCAGTACCTCCGGGACAGGGGTCTACAATGAGCAGTTCTTC
CDR3: CASSTSGTGVYNEQFF

D: TRBD2
size: .
V: TRBV6-6
J: TRBJ2-2
DNA: TGTGCCAGCAGTATACTAGCGGGAGGGCCCGGGGAGCTGTTTTTT
CDR3: CASSILAGGPGELFF

D: .
size: .
V: TRBV7-6
J: TRBJ2-7
DNA: TGTGCCAGCAGCTTAGGCGTCGGAAACGAGCAGTACTTC
CDR3: CASSLGVGNEQYF

D: .
size: once
V: TRBV7-3
J: TRBJ2-1
DNA: TGTGCCAGCAGCTTAACCGGGAGACGGTACAATGAGCAGTTCTTC
CDR3: CASSLTGRRYNEQFF

D: .
size: .
V: TRBV6-1
J: TRBJ2-7
DNA: TGTGCCAGCAGTGGCTACGAGCAGTACTTC
CDR3: CASSGYEQYF

D: .
size: .
V: TRBV13
J: TRBJ2-5
DNA: TGTGCCAGCAGCTTAGAGCGGGAAGAGACCCAGTACTTC
CDR3: CASSLEREETQYF

D: TRBD1
size: .
V: TRBV27
J: TRBJ2-7
DNA: TGTGCCAGCAGTTTGAGGACAGGGATTAACGAGCAGTACTTC
CDR3: CASSLRTGINEQYF

D: .
size: .
V: TRBV30
J: TRBJ2-5
DNA: TGTGCCTGGACGATGGGGGGCCAAGAGACCCAGTACTTC
CDR3: CAWTMGGQETQYF

D: TRBD2
size: once
V: TRBV27
J: TRBJ2-3
DNA: TGTGCCAGCAGTTTTCTCGGGACTAGCGTGGGTACGCAGTATTTT
CDR3: CASSFLGTSVGTQYF

D: TRBD1
size: .
V: TRBV27
J: TRBJ2-7
DNA: TGTGCCAGCAGTTTTGGTGGACAGGGACCCCAGTACTTC
CDR3: CASSFGGQGPQYF

D: .
size: .
V: TRBV7-8
J: TRBJ2-1
DNA: TGTGCCAGCAGCTTACAGCGCACCGAGCAGTTCTTC
CDR3: CASSLQRTEQFF

D: TRBD1
size: once
V: TRBV6-5
J: TRBJ1-2
DNA: TGTGCCAGCAGACAACACAGGGGGAGCGACGGCTACACCTTC
CDR3: CASRQHRGSDGYTF

D: .
size: .
V: TRBV18
J: TRBJ2-1
DNA: TGTGCCAGCTCAGGGATTTACAATGAGCAGTTCTTC
CDR3: CASSGIYNEQFF

D: .
size: .
V: TRBV9
J: TRBJ1-2
DNA: TGTGCCAGCAGCGGATGGGAGGCGCGCTCCTATGGCTACACCTTC
CDR3: CASSGWEARSYGYTF

D: .
size: .
V: TRBV7-2
J: TRBJ2-7
DNA: TGTGCCAGCAGCTCCCCCCCCCGCACCTACGAGCAGTACTTC
CDR3: CASSSPPRTYEQYF

D: .
size: .
V: TRBV6-1
J: TRBJ1-4
DNA: TGTGCCAGCAGTGAAGCGCTGGGAGTCCCGTTTCCGCCAACTAATGAAAAACTGTTTTTT
CDR3: CASSEALGVPFPPTNEKLFF

D: .
size: .
V: TRBV1
J: TRBJ2-4
DNA: TGCACCAGCAGCCAAGACGGAGCGGGAGCAGCCAAAAACATTCAGTACTTC
CDR3: CTSSQDGAGAAKNIQYF

D: TRBD2
size: .
V: TRBV9
J: TRBJ2-7
DNA: TGTGCCAGCAGCGTACATCGAGACGTCGGGACTAACTACGAGCAGTACTTC
CDR3: CASSVHRDVGTNYEQYF

D: .
size: .
V: TRBV27
J: TRBJ2-1
DNA: TGTGCCAGCAGTTTCTACCGGGACTCCACCTACAATGAGCAGTTCTTC
CDR3: CASSFYRDSTYNEQFF

D: TRBD1
size: .
V: TRBV27
J: TRBJ1-5
DNA: TGTGCCAGCAGCGCACAGGGGTATAGCAATCAGCCCCAGCATTTT
CDR3: CASSAQGYSNQPQHF

D: TRBD2
size: .
V: TRBV13
J: TRBJ2-7
DNA: TGTGCCAGCAGCCTAGAGGGGGTGACTAGCGCCCGCTACGAGCAGTACTTC
CDR3: CASSLEGVTSARYEQYF

D: .
size: .
V: TRBV28
J: TRBJ1-1
DNA: TGTGCCAGCAGCGTGGGGCCGAACACTGAAGCTTTCTTT
CDR3: CASSVGPNTEAFF

D: .
size: .
V: TRBV27
J: TRBJ2-1
DNA: TGTGCCAGCAGTTTACTAGAAGCCTACAATGAGCAGTTCTTC
CDR3: CASSLLEAYNEQFF

D: .
size: .
V: TRBV9
J: TRBJ1-2
DNA: TGTGCCAGCAGCGTAGGTAAACCCGGCTATGGCTACACCTTC
CDR3: CASSVGKPGYGYTF

D: .
size: .
V: TRBV15
J: TRBJ2-7
DNA: TGTGCCACCAGTACCATAGGGTCCTACGAGCAGTACTTC
CDR3: CATSTIGSYEQYF

D: .
size: once
V: TRBV4-1
J: TRBJ1-1
DNA: TGCGCCAGCAGCCAACACGCCCGACAAAAGAACACTGAAGCTTTCTTT
CDR3: CASSQHARQKNTEAFF

D: TRBD1
size: .
V: TRBV29-1
J: TRBJ1-1
DNA: TGCAGCGTTGAAACAGGGGGCCGAACTGAAGCTTTCTTT
CDR3: CSVETGGRTEAFF

D: .
size: .
V: TRBV28
J: TRBJ2-7
DNA: TGTGCCAGCAGTTTCCCGCCAGGGGGGACCTACGAGCAGTACTTC
CDR3: CASSFPPGGTYEQYF

D: TRBD1
size: .
V: TRBV5-1
J: TRBJ1-3
DNA: TGCGCCAGCAGCTTAAACAGGGGGCTTGGAAACACCATATATTTT
CDR3: CASSLNRGLGNTIYF